Presented here are 32 T cell receptor beta chains from one specimen sequenced in a study of neoadjuvant nivolumab and ipilimumab in lung cancer. The assay was immunoSEQ multiplex PCR, and TCRdb's table has in-frame clones only and misses some. The sample holds about 28,000 clones, approximately 80% seen once. The input for sequencing was tumor tissue, taken after neoadjuvant nivolumab, alone or with ipilimumab, at or shortly before surgery. The source is an adult with non-small cell lung cancer.

This chain joins TRBV10-3 and TRBJ1-6, with D tentatively TRBD1 (5 bases). Germline CDR1 reads ENHRY; CDR2 reads SYGVKD. CDR3 length equals 13 residues. Deletions cut 6 bases from V and 7 bases from J, with 10 bases between. The CDR3 sequence is CAIRGDVNSPLHF. CDR3 nucleotide sequence: TGTGCCATCAGAGGGGATGTCAATTCACCCCTCCACTTT.

The gene calls are TRBV18 and TRBJ1-3; the D is unclear. CDR1 and CDR2 (germline): KGHSH, LQKENI. The CDR3 totals 16 residues. Trimming took off 3 bases at V and 1 base at J, with 13 bases between the two ends. The CDR3 reads CASSPPVGQSGNTIYF. CDR3 DNA sequence: TGTGCCAGCTCACCGCCGGTTGGGCAATCTGGAAACACCATATATTTT.

This sequence joins TRBV7-2 and TRBJ2-1, with 11 positions matching TRBD2. The CDR3 is made up of 18 amino acids. The J segment lost 5 bases and the V segment lost 5 bases, leaving 14 bases of the junction unmatched. Looked up from germline, CDR1 is SGHTA and CDR2 is FQGNSA. The CDR3 sequence is CASSQAYPGLAVNNEQFF. Here the CDR3 DNA reads TGTGCCAGCAGCCAAGCCTACCCGGGACTAGCGGTTAACAATGAGCAGTTCTTC.

This rearrangement joins TRBV29-1 to TRBJ2-7; TRBD1 matches at 7 bases. With V trimmed by 7 bases and J by 0 bases, 6 bases remained unmatched. This CDR3 spans 13 amino acids. Germline V CDR1 and CDR2: SQVTM, ANQGSEA. Here the CDR3 reads CSALTGNSYEQYF. The CDR3 DNA reads as TGCAGCGCACTGACAGGGAACTCCTACGAGCAGTACTTC.

This clone was seen only a few times. V gene TRBV9 combines with J gene TRBJ2-3; 14 bases line up with TRBD2. The germline V gene has CDR1 SGDLS and CDR2 YYNGEE. The length of the CDR3 is 15 residues. J was trimmed by 10 bases and V by 0 bases; bases with no gene match: 4. The CDR3 region has the DNA TGTGCCAGCAGCGTAGACGGGACTAGCGGGGGTGCGCAGTATTTT. Its translation is CASSVDGTSGGAQYF.

This clone was picked up a small number of times. The gene calls are TRBV7-2 and TRBJ2-4, with D tentatively TRBD1 or TRBD2 (6 bases each). The germline V gene has CDR1 SGHTA and CDR2 FQGNSA. The CDR3 loop spans 13 amino acids. V was cut by 5 bases and J by 7 bases, with 12 bases left in between. Written as DNA, the CDR3 is TGTGCCAGCAGCAACGGGGGCGGTAACATTCAGTACTTC. This encodes CASSNGGGNIQYF. The complete variable domain, with remaining parts taken from reference TRBV7-2 and TRBJ2-4, reads GAGVSQSPSNKVTEKGKDVELRCDPISGHTALYWYRQSLGQGLEFLIYFQGNSAPDKSGLPSDRFSAERTGGSVSTLTIQRTQQEDSAVYLCASSNGGGNIQYFGAGTRLSVL.

The chain uses TRBV10-1 and TRBJ2-3; tentatively, D is TRBD2 (7 bases). Looked up from germline, CDR1 is WNHNN and CDR2 is SYGVQD (reference sequence). V was trimmed by 6 bases and J by 0 bases, leaving 16 bases between them. This CDR3 comprises 16 residues. The CDR3 DNA follows: TGCGCCAGCAGCGACCCGGGGGGCCCTAGCACAGATACGCAGTATTTT. Translated: CASSDPGGPSTDTQYF.

The V gene is TRBV11-1, the J gene TRBJ1-1; D is ambiguous. CDR1 and CDR2 (germline): SGHAT, FQDESV (reference sequence). The V end was cut by 1 base, the J end by 2 bases, with 11 bases between. This CDR3 comprises 15 residues. The CDR3 nucleotides are TGTGCCAGCAGCTTAGATCAAGACCCTAACACTGAAGCTTTCTTT. Translated, it gives CASSLDQDPNTEAFF.

This chain uses TRBV5-1 with TRBJ2-2; 7 positions match TRBD2. After removal of 4 bases from V and 2 bases from J, the junction contained 5 bases not matched to a gene. In germline, CDR1 is SGHRS, CDR2 YFSETQ. This CDR3 has 15 amino acids. CDR3 residues: CASSRGDFNTGELFF. DNA of the CDR3: TGCGCCAGCAGCCGGGGGGACTTCAACACCGGGGAGCTGTTTTTT.

V and J are TRBV11-2 and TRBJ2-7; D is ambiguous. From germline, CDR1 is SGHAT and CDR2 FQNNGV. Deletions cut 5 bases from V and 3 bases from J, with 17 bases between. The CDR3 has 15 amino acids. The CDR3 sequence: CASSPNPPRIYEQYF. CDR3 nucleotide sequence: TGTGCCAGCAGCCCCAACCCTCCCCGCATCTACGAGCAGTACTTC.

The J gene is TRBJ1-1, the V gene TRBV5-1; 8 bases fit TRBD1. This CDR3 region has 16 residues. V lost 2 bases and J lost 1; bases outside the gene matches: 7. CDR1 and CDR2 from the germline V gene are SGHRS and YFSETQ. CDR3 protein: CASSFGQGARNTEAFF. In nucleotides, the CDR3 is TGCGCCAGCAGCTTCGGACAGGGCGCTAGGAACACTGAAGCTTTCTTT.

The chain is built from TRBV2 and TRBJ1-6; perhaps TRBD1 as D (6 bases). V lost 1 base and J lost 4, with 11 bases in between. CDR3 length: 16 residues. The germline gives CDR1 SNHLY, CDR2 FYNNEI. This CDR3 is CASSEVGTGYNSPLHF. As DNA, the CDR3 is TGTGCCAGCAGTGAAGTTGGTACAGGGTATAATTCACCCCTCCACTTT.

The chain combines TRBV7-4 with TRBJ2-6; D possibly corresponds to TRBD1 (5 bases). The germline gives CDR1 SGHVT, CDR2 SQSDAQ. The CDR3 spans 18 residues. V dropped 5 bases and J dropped 5 bases, with 22 bases sitting between them. CDR3 nucleotide sequence: TGTGCCAGCAGCGTACGAGACAGCTCACAAAGTCGGGCCAACGTCCTGACTTTC. Amino acids: CASSVRDSSQSRANVLTF.

This rearrangement joins TRBV7-2 to TRBJ2-7; D may be TRBD1 or TRBD2 (5 bases each). The CDR3 is 15 residues long. Trimming left V 5 bases short and J 2 bases short, with 16 bases between. CDR1 and CDR2 from the germline V gene are SGHTA and FQGNSA. The CDR3 nucleotides are TGTGCCAGCAGCACGCAGCCAGGGACGGCCTACGAGCAGTACTTC. It is translated as CASSTQPGTAYEQYF.

The rearrangement uses TRBV5-1 and TRBJ2-5; D gene uncertain. The CDR3 consists of 12 residues. Germline loops: CDR1 SGHRS, CDR2 YFSETQ. Trimming shortened V by 4 bases and J by 6 bases, and 10 bases separated the two germline ends. The CDR3, as DNA: TGCGCCAGCAGCCACGAACTACAGACCCAGTACTTC. Protein: CASSHELQTQYF.

The chain employs TRBV7-8 and TRBJ2-1; 7 positions agree with TRBD1. J gave up 6 bases and V 5 bases, and 13 bases lay outside the gene matches. Germline lookup yields CDR1 SGHVS and CDR2 FQNEAQ. The CDR3 loop spans 16 amino acids. CDR3 nucleotides: TGTGCCAGCAGCATACTGGGACAGACATTTGGCAATGAGCAGTTCTTC. It encodes CASSILGQTFGNEQFF.

This sequence joins TRBV30 and TRBJ1-6; D may be TRBD1 (5 bases). Trimming shortened V by 4 bases and J by 9 bases, and 16 bases separated the two germline ends. The CDR3 length is 14 residues. Germline loops: CDR1 GTSNPN, CDR2 SVGIG (reference sequence). In DNA, the CDR3 is TGTGCCTGGACGGGTCAGGGCGAGGGTTCACCCCTCCACTTT. Its protein product is CAWTGQGEGSPLHF.

In the case of this clone: The likely explanation is a read error, given a far larger clone one base away. The rearrangement joins TRBV13 to TRBJ1-1; D remains unclear. Germline V gene data show CDR1 as PRHDT and CDR2 as FYEKMQ (reference sequence). This CDR3 region has 13 residues. Trimming took 3 bases from V and 0 from J, leaving 5 bases between them. CDR3 region: CASSLELNTEAFF. CDR3 coding DNA: TGTGCCAGCAGCTTGGAGCTGAACACTGAAGCTTTCTTT.

This chain uses TRBV9 with TRBJ1-2; TRBD1 is a possible D gene (6 bases). The CDR3 has 12 residues. The germline gives CDR1 SGDLS, CDR2 YYNGEE. V lost 3 bases and J 7 bases, leaving 10 bases between the germline ends. CDR3 region: CASSGGLFGYTF. CDR3 nucleotide sequence: TGTGCCAGCAGCGGGGGGCTTTTTGGCTACACCTTC.

In nucleotides, the CDR3 is TGTGCCAGCAGCTCAACCTCCGGGACCGAGTCGGGGCAGTACTTC. It yields the protein CASSSTSGTESGQYF. The chain carries TRBV7-6 and TRBJ2-7; D is possibly TRBD1 or TRBD2 (5 bases each). The CDR3 consists of 15 residues. Germline lookup yields CDR1 SGHVS and CDR2 FNYEAQ. Deletions cut 4 bases from V and 9 bases from J, with 22 bases between.

The chain employs TRBV7-8 and TRBJ1-1; 11 nucleotides match TRBD1. V was pared by 5 bases and J by 1 base, with 3 bases of the junction left unmatched. The V gene's germline CDR1 is SGHVS and CDR2 FQNEAQ. The CDR3 is 15 amino acids. Written as DNA, the CDR3 is TGTGCCAGCAGCGCCGGACAGGGGGCGAACACTGAAGCTTTCTTT. As protein: CASSAGQGANTEAFF.

The genes are TRBV27 and TRBJ1-2; the D gene is possibly TRBD1 (6 bases). Germline V lookup: CDR1 MNHEY, CDR2 SMNVEV (reference sequence). The CDR3 is made up of 16 amino acids. Trimming took off 0 bases at V and 1 base at J, with 12 bases between the two ends. The CDR3 bases are TGTGCCAGCAGTTTATCCGCGGACAGCCTTAACTATGGCTACACCTTC. As protein: CASSLSADSLNYGYTF.

This chain joins TRBV18 and TRBJ2-5, with TRBD1 identical over 7 bases. V shed 0 bases and J 5 bases; nucleotides not matched to a gene: 6. CDR1 is KGHSH, CDR2 LQKENI, per germline. The CDR3 is 15 residues long. The CDR3 DNA follows: TGTGCCAGCTCACCACCGTCTGCACAGGGGGAGACCCAGTACTTC. It yields the protein CASSPPSAQGETQYF.

The chain carries TRBV5-1 and TRBJ1-2; perhaps TRBD1 as D (6 bases). The germline CDR1 and CDR2 sequences are SGHRS and YFSETQ. This CDR3 region has 14 residues. V lost 1 base and J 6 bases, leaving 13 bases between the germline ends. As DNA, the CDR3 is TGCGCCAGCAGCTTGCAAGGGGGGCCGGATGGCTACACCTTC. The encoded protein is CASSLQGGPDGYTF. The full variable domain, its missing parts supplied by reference TRBV5-1 and TRBJ1-2, is KAGVTQTPRYLIKTRGQQVTLSCSPISGHRSVSWYQQTPGQGLQFLFEYFSETQRNKGNFPGRFSGRQFSNSRSEMNVSTLELGDSALYLCASSLQGGPDGYTFGSGTRLTVV.

The gene calls are TRBV30 and TRBJ1-2; 10 nucleotides agree with TRBD1. V was clipped by 2 bases and J by 6 bases; unmatched bases: 3. The length of the CDR3 is 13 residues. Germline V gene lookup returns CDR1 GTSNPN and CDR2 SVGIG (reference sequence). CDR3 sequence (DNA): TGTGCCTGGAGTCACGGGACAGGGGATGGCTACACCTTC. The encoded protein is CAWSHGTGDGYTF.

The rearrangement uses TRBV29-1 and TRBJ2-5, with D hard to call. The germline gives CDR1 SQVTM, CDR2 ANQGSEA. The CDR3 is 10 residues long. V shed 8 bases and J shed 4 bases, with 8 bases lying between them. The CDR3 reads CSSKSETQYF. CDR3 sequence (DNA): TGCAGCTCAAAGTCAGAGACCCAGTACTTC.

The chain links TRBV6-1 to TRBJ2-3; 7 nucleotides match TRBD2. V shed 10 bases and J 2 bases; nucleotides not matched to a gene: 9. The V gene's germline CDR1 is MNHNS and CDR2 SASEGT. CDR3 length equals 14 residues. The CDR3 DNA sequence: TGTGCCACACAACCGCTAGCGGCCACAGATACGCAGTATTTT. Its protein is CATQPLAATDTQYF.

This chain connects TRBV5-1 to TRBJ2-1, with 7 positions matching TRBD2. The V gene end was trimmed by 3 bases and the J gene end by 1 base; junction bases not matched to a gene: 10. Germline V gene lookup returns CDR1 SGHRS and CDR2 YFSETQ. CDR3 length: 17 amino acids. The CDR3, as DNA: TGCGCCAGCAGCTCCCGGAGGCTAGCGGCTTCCTACAATGAGCAGTTCTTC. Translating it yields CASSSRRLAASYNEQFF.

The chain is built from TRBV11-2 and TRBJ2-7; 11 bases are a match to TRBD2. The CDR3 loop spans 16 amino acids. Looked up from germline, CDR1 is SGHAT and CDR2 is FQNNGV. V shed 0 bases, J shed 4 bases, and the junction held 5 bases outside the gene matches. In nucleotides, the CDR3 is TGTGCCAGCAGCTTAGATTTACTAGCGGGGGTGTACGAGCAGTACTTC. Translation: CASSLDLLAGVYEQYF.

V is TRBV25-1 and J is TRBJ2-7; 9 bases map to TRBD1. V shed 6 bases, J shed 0 bases, and the junction held 9 bases outside the gene matches. The CDR3 is made up of 16 amino acids. Germline V gene data show CDR1 as MGHDK and CDR2 as SYGVNS. CDR3 region: CASRGGGQGLSYEQYF. Written as DNA, the CDR3 is TGTGCCAGCAGAGGGGGGGGACAGGGCCTCTCCTACGAGCAGTACTTC.

The rearrangement joins TRBV5-1 to TRBJ2-5, with TRBD2 as a possible D gene (7 bases). The V gene lost 7 bases and the J gene lost 5 bases, with 24 bases spanning the gap. Germline-derived CDR1 and CDR2 are SGHRS and YFSETQ. The CDR3 is 16 residues long. The CDR3 DNA follows: TGCGCCAGCTCGGTGGGGGGGCGAGGGGGTCTGGAGACCCAGTACTTC. Its translation: CASSVGGRGGLETQYF.

This clone was detected only once. The rearrangement uses TRBV2 and TRBJ2-1; D call uncertain. The CDR3 extends over 11 amino acids. V dropped 4 bases and J dropped 8 bases, with 6 bases sitting between them. Germline CDR1 and CDR2: SNHLY and FYNNEI. The CDR3 sequence: CASSVVDEQFF. The CDR3 coding sequence is TGTGCCAGCAGTGTTGTCGATGAGCAGTTCTTC.